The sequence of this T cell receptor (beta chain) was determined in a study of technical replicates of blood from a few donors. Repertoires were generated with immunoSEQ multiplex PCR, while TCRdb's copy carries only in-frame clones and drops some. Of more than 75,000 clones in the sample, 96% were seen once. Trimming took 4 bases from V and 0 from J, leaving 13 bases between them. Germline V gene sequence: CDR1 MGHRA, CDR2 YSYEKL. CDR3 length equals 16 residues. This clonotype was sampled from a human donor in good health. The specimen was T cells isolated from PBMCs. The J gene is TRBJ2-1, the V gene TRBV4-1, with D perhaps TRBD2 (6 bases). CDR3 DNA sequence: TGCGCCAGCAGCCCATCACTAGCTCCCTCCTACAATGAGCAGTTCTTC. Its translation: CASSPSLAPSYNEQFF.